The 11 T cell receptor beta chains listed next were all sequenced from one sample in a study of T cells in Graves' hyperthyroidism and ophthalmopathy. Amplification targeted TCR beta CDR3 regions from RNA transcripts. In the first-round RT-PCR of the TCR CDR3, the HTBI primer set was used. Via MiXCR, TCRdb re-called the multiplex PCR reads, giving one row per CDR3 protein. The table lists approximately 590,000 distinct CDR3 sequences, about 15% of them singletons. Sequenced material: blood. These TCRs come from a woman in her twenties or thirties with Graves' hyperthyroidism.

This clonotype came up many times. The CDR3 is CASSLALGSLQRSYNEQFF. The CDR3 nucleotides are TGTGCCAGCAGCTTAGCTCTTGGTTCCCTGCAACGCTCCTACAATGAGCAGTTCTTC. The genes are TRBV7-9 and TRBJ2-1; D gene unclear. V lost 0 bases and J 0 bases, leaving 18 bases between the germline ends. Germline V CDR1 and CDR2: SEHNR, FQNEAQ (reference sequence). There are 19 residues in the CDR3.

To note about this clonotype: A read error is possible here, since a much larger clone lies one base away. The V gene is TRBV27, the J gene TRBJ2-6, with 7 bases that match TRBD1. This CDR3 contains 17 residues. Germline V gene data show CDR1 as MNHEY and CDR2 as SMNVEV (reference sequence). The chain's CDR3 is CANSRTAGGSGANVLTF. CDR3 bases: TGTGCCAACAGTAGAACGGCAGGGGGCTCTGGGGCCAACGTCCTGACTTTC. The full variable domain, rest sourced from reference TRBV27 and TRBJ2-6, is EAQVTQNPRYLITVTGKKLTVTCSQNMNHEYMSWYRQDPGLGLRQIYYSMNVEVTDKGDVPEGYKVSRKEKRNFPLILESPSPNQTSLYFCANSRTAGGSGANVLTFGAGSRLTVL.

This clonotype has at least ten counts. This chain links TRBV6-6 with TRBJ2-5; TRBD2 aligns across 10 bases. The germline gives CDR1 MNHNY, CDR2 SVGAGI (reference sequence). There are 17 residues in the CDR3. V lost 2 bases to trimming and J lost 4 bases; unmatched junction nucleotides: 10. The CDR3: CASSYLAGAVVGETQYF. In DNA form, the CDR3 reads TGTGCCAGCAGTTACCTAGCGGGAGCTGTGGTCGGAGAGACCCAGTACTTC.

This clonotype was counted many times. The chain joins TRBV6-4 to TRBJ2-3; tentatively, D is TRBD2 (5 bases). The V end lost 2 bases, the J end lost 0 bases, and 9 bases lay between the germline ends. The CDR3 runs 15 residues. Germline values: CDR1 MRHNA, CDR2 SNTAGT. This CDR3 reads CASSDDGESTDTQYF. CDR3 in DNA: TGTGCCAGCAGTGACGACGGGGAGAGCACAGATACGCAGTATTTT.

This clonotype came up many times. The V and J genes are TRBV12-5 and TRBJ2-7, with 7 nucleotides matching TRBD1. CDR3 length: 14 amino acids. V lost 11 bases and J lost 2; bases outside the gene matches: 12. Germline values: CDR1 LGHNT, CDR2 FRNRAP. As DNA, the CDR3 is TGTGCTGGCCTCGGAGACAGGGAAGCCTACGAGCAGTACTTC. Amino acid sequence: CAGLGDREAYEQYF. The complete variable domain, with remaining parts taken from reference TRBV12-5 and TRBJ2-7, reads DARVTQTPRHKVTEMGQEVTMRCQPILGHNTVFWYRQTMMQGLELLAYFRNRAPLDDSGMPKDRFSAEMPDATLATLKIQPSEPRDSAVYFCAGLGDREAYEQYFGPGTRLTVT.

This clonotype was seen repeatedly, ten times or more. This chain connects TRBV20-1 to TRBJ2-7; the D call may be TRBD1 or TRBD2 (5 bases each). Trimming took off 6 bases at V and 5 bases at J, with 20 bases between the two ends. Germline CDR1 DFQATT, CDR2 SNEGSKA (reference sequence). The CDR3 contains 14 residues. CDR3 DNA: TGCAGTGCAATCCCGGGTGGGGCGGGCAACGAGCAGTACTTC. This gives the protein CSAIPGGAGNEQYF.

This clonotype was observed a handful of times. The J gene is TRBJ2-6, the V gene TRBV5-1, with a weak D call TRBD1 (5 bases). Germline CDR1 reads SGHRS; CDR2 reads YFSETQ. The CDR3 is 19 amino acids. The V and J ends lost 5 bases and 0 bases respectively, with 21 bases between them. The CDR3 is CASSGRGKGFLSGANVLTF. In DNA, the CDR3 is TGCGCCAGCAGTGGAAGGGGAAAGGGTTTCCTCTCTGGGGCCAACGTCCTGACTTTC.

The J gene is TRBJ2-7, the V gene TRBV6-2 or TRBV6-3; 10 nucleotides line up with TRBD1. The CDR3 spans 16 residues. The germline V gene has CDR1 MNHEY and CDR2 SVGEGT. With V trimmed by 0 bases and J by 3 bases, 5 bases remained unmatched. Here the CDR3 reads CASSYSARTGGYEQYF. As DNA, the CDR3 is TGTGCCAGCAGTTACTCGGCCAGGACAGGGGGCTACGAGCAGTACTTC.

There are many counts of this clonotype. The rearrangement links TRBV9 to TRBJ2-7, with 13 bases matching TRBD2. Germline CDR1 and CDR2: SGDLS and YYNGEE. V gave up 4 bases and J gave up 4 bases; unmatched junction bases: 8. The CDR3 is 16 residues long. The CDR3: CASSPGLAGVGYEQYF. The CDR3 region has the DNA TGTGCCAGCAGCCCCGGACTAGCGGGAGTTGGTTACGAGCAGTACTTC.

This clonotype was recorded at least ten times. This rearrangement joins TRBV20-1 to TRBJ2-1; 8 nucleotides match TRBD2. The CDR3 is 13 amino acids. J gave up 7 bases and V 5 bases, and 7 bases lay outside the gene matches. Germline CDR1 is DFQATT and CDR2 is SNEGSKA (reference sequence). CDR3 nucleotide sequence: TGCAGTGCTGTAGCGGGGTTGGGGAATGAGCAGTTCTTC. It encodes CSAVAGLGNEQFF.

Of note for this clonotype: A read error may account for a junction end that differs from germline. V is TRBV3-1 and J is TRBJ2-7, with D perhaps matching TRBD2 (6 bases). This CDR3 is built from 12 residues. Germline CDR1 LGHDT, CDR2 YNNKEL (reference sequence). For the CDR3, the DNA is TGTGCCAGCAGCGGGAGGTCCTACGAGCAGCACTTC. It yields the protein CASSGRSYEQHF.